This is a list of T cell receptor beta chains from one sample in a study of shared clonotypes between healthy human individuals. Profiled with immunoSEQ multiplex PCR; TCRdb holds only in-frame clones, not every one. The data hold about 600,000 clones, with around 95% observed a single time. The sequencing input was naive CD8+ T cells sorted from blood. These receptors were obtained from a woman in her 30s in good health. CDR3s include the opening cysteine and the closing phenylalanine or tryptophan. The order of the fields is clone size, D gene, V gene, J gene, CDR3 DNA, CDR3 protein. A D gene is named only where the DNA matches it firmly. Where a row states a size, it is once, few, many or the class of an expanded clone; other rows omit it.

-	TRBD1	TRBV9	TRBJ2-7	TGTGCCTCGACGGACAGGGGGCTCAACGAGCAGTACTTC	CASTDRGLNEQYF
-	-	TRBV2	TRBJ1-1	TGTGCCAGCAGTGAGGGGTGGAGCATGAACACTGAAGCTTTCTTT	CASSEGWSMNTEAFF
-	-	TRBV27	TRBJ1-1	TGTGCCAGCAGTCCATGGGGCATACAGGGTCGGGGAAACGCTGAAGCTTTCTTT	CASSPWGIQGRGNAEAFF
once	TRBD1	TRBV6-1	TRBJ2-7	TGTGCCAGCAGTGAAGCGTTCGACAGGGTGGTCCACGAGCAGTACTTC	CASSEAFDRVVHEQYF
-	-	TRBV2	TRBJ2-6	TGTGCCAGCAGTGAAGCGCGTGGGGCTGGAGCTGGGGCCAACGTCCTGACTTTC	CASSEARGAGAGANVLTF
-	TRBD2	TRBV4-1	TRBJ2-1	TGCGCCAGCAGCACCTGGACTAGCGGGAGAGATTACAATGAGCAGTTCTTC	CASSTWTSGRDYNEQFF
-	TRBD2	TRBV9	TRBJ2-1	TGTGCCAGCAGCGTAGGTCTAGCGGGAGGAGACAATGAGCAGTTCTTC	CASSVGLAGGDNEQFF
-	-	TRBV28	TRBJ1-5	TGTGCCAGCAGTACCCAATTATCGCCCCAGCATTTT	CASSTQLSPQHF
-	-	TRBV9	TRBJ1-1	TGTGCCAGCAGCATAGGGATTGACACTGAAGCTTTCTTT	CASSIGIDTEAFF
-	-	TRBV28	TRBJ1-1	TGTGCCAGCAGTTTACCCCAGGATGTCAACACTGAAGCTTTCTTT	CASSLPQDVNTEAFF
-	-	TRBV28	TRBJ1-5	TGTGCCAGCAGTTTCGCCGGAAACAATCAGCCCCAGCATTTT	CASSFAGNNQPQHF
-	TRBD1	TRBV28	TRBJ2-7	TGTGCCAGCATCCGGGACAGGGAATTTGGTCGGTACGAGCAGTACTTC	CASIRDREFGRYEQYF
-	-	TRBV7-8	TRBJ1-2	TGTGCCAGCAGCCCATCTCGGTTTTTGGGCGGCGGCTACACCTTC	CASSPSRFLGGGYTF
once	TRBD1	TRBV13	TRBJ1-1	TGTGCCAGCAGCTCCGACAGGGAAGTAGGGATGAACACTGAAGCTTTCTTT	CASSSDREVGMNTEAFF
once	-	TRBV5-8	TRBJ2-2	TGTGCCAGCAGCTTGGTGTCGATTGGGGGTGGGATCGACACCGGGGAGCTGTTTTTT	CASSLVSIGGGIDTGELFF
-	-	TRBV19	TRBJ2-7	TGTGCCAGTAGTATAGGTCAGGCTTGGGAAGGCTACGAGCAGTACTTC	CASSIGQAWEGYEQYF
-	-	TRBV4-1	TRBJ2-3	TGCGCCAGCAGCACCTTAACGGGAGATACGCAGTATTTT	CASSTLTGDTQYF
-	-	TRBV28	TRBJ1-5	TGTGCCAGCAGTGACCGGACAGTCAGCAATCAGCCCCAGCATTTT	CASSDRTVSNQPQHF
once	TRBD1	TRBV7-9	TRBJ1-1	TGTGCCAGCAGCTTGTGGGACAGGGCTGAAGCTTTCTTT	CASSLWDRAEAFF
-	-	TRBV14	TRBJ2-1	TGTGCCAGCAGCCAAGTGAAAGGAGGGTGGGATGAGCAGTTCTTC	CASSQVKGGWDEQFF
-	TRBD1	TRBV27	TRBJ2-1	TGTGCCATAGGACAGGGGGCCAACAATGAGCAGTTCTTC	CAIGQGANNEQFF
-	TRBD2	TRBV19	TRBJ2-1	TGTGCCAGTAGTATACCCCCTAGCGGGAGCTACAATGAGCAGTTCTTC	CASSIPPSGSYNEQFF
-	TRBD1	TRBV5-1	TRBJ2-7	TGCGCCAGCAGCGGGTGGACAGGGCGAAACCACGAGCAGTACTTC	CASSGWTGRNHEQYF
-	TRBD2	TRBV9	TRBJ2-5	TGTGCCAGCAGCCCGACTAGCGGGAGAACGGAGACCCAGTACTTC	CASSPTSGRTETQYF
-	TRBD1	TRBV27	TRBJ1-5	TGTGCCAGCGGACAGGGGGCGGGAAGCAATCAGCCCCAGCATTTT	CASGQGAGSNQPQHF
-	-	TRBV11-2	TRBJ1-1	TGTGCCAGCAGCCTCCTCTCGGGTAACACTGAAGCTTTCTTT	CASSLLSGNTEAFF
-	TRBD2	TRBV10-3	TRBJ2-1	TGTGCCATCAGTGAGTCAGTTAGCGGGACCGACAATGAGCAGTTCTTC	CAISESVSGTDNEQFF
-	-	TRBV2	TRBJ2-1	TGTGCCAGCAGTGAGCAGCGGGCGTCCTACAATGAGCAGTTCTTC	CASSEQRASYNEQFF
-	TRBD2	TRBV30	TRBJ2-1	TGTGCCTGCCAAGTACGGGGTAGCGGGAGGACCTACAATGAGCAGTTCTTC	CACQVRGSGRTYNEQFF
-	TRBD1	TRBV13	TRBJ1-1	TGTGCCAGCAGCTTCTCCCCCCAGACAGGGTTCACTGAAGCTTTCTTT	CASSFSPQTGFTEAFF
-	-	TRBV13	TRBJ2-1	TGTGCCAGCAGCCCCTCCTACAATGAGCAGTTCTTC	CASSPSYNEQFF
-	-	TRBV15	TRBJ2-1	TGTGCCACCCGCGTGGCCCCAACCTACAATGAGCAGTTCTTC	CATRVAPTYNEQFF
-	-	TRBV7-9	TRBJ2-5	TGTGCCAGCAGCTTGTGGAAAGAGACCCAGTACTTC	CASSLWKETQYF
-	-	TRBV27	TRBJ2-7	TGTGCCAGCAGTACGAGCTCCTACGAGCAGTACTTC	CASSTSSYEQYF
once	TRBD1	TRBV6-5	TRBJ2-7	TGTGCCAGCAGTTACCATGGACAGGGCTACGAGCAGTACTTC	CASSYHGQGYEQYF
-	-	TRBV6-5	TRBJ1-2	TGTGCCAGCAGTTACCCTGGACAAAGCCAAGGGTACACCTTC	CASSYPGQSQGYTF
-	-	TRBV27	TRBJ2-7	TGTGCCAGCAGTTCCTCCGGACCCTACGAGCAGTACTTC	CASSSSGPYEQYF
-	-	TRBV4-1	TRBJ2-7	TGCGCCAGCAGCCAATCAGGGGATTGGGGTACCTACGAGCAGTACTTC	CASSQSGDWGTYEQYF
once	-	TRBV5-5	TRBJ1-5	TGTGCCAGCAGCTTGGGGTTTTCCAATCAGCCCCAGCATTTT	CASSLGFSNQPQHF
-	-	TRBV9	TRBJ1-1	TGTGCCAGCAGCGTAGGGAACCCCGGGGAGAGGACTGAAGCTTTCTTT	CASSVGNPGERTEAFF
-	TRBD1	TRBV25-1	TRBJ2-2	TGTGCCAGCAGCCAGGGGGCGCCCACCGGGGAGCTGTTTTTT	CASSQGAPTGELFF
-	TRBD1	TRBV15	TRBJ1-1	TGTGCCACCAGCAGAGATCGTCTCCAGGACAGGCACATGAACACTGAAGCTTTCTTT	CATSRDRLQDRHMNTEAFF
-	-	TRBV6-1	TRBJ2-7	TGTGCCAGCAGTGAAAGTCGAGACAACTTTAACGAGCAGTACTTC	CASSESRDNFNEQYF
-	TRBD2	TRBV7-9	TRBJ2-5	TGTGCCAGCAGCACTACGGCTAGCGGGAGCCCCTCCGGAGACCAGTACTTC	CASSTTASGSPSGDQYF
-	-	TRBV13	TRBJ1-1	TGTGCCAGCAGGCCATTTCAGGGGTCCGCTGAAGCTTTCTTT	CASRPFQGSAEAFF
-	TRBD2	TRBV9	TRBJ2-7	TGTGCCAGCAGCCCGACTAGCGGGTACGAGCAGTACTTC	CASSPTSGYEQYF
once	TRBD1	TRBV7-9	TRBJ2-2	TGTGCCAGCAGCTTAGCACCGGACAGGGTGGCGAACACCGGGGAGCTGTTTTTT	CASSLAPDRVANTGELFF
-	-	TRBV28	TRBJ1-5	TGTGCCAGCAGTGATTCTCTGGACAGAACCCAGGGTCAGCCCCAGCATTTT	CASSDSLDRTQGQPQHF
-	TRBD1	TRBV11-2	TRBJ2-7	TGTGCCAGCAGCTCATCTACCGGGACAGGGGCATCCTACGAGCAGTACTTC	CASSSSTGTGASYEQYF
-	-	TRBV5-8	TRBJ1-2	TGTGCCAGCAGCTTGACCGTACATGGCTACACCTTC	CASSLTVHGYTF
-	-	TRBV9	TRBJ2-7	TGTGCCAGCAGCGGCACCCCCCACTACGAGCAGTACTTC	CASSGTPHYEQYF
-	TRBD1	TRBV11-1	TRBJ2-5	TGTGCCAGCAGCTCGGGACAGGCGGTAGAGACCCAGTACTTC	CASSSGQAVETQYF
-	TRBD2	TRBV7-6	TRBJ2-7	TGTGCCAGCAGTCTTGGGGGGGGTCCGACCTACGAGCAGTACTTC	CASSLGGGPTYEQYF
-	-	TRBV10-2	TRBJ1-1	TGCGCCAGCAGGGCAGGAGTGGGCGCGTACACTGAAGCTTTCTTT	CASRAGVGAYTEAFF
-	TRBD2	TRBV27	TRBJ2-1	TGTGCCAGCAGTTTATCCTTTAGCGGGCCCTCAAGGCAGTTCTTC	CASSLSFSGPSRQFF
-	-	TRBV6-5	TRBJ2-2	TGTGCCAGCAGAACCGGGACCACCGGGGAGCTGTTTTTT	CASRTGTTGELFF
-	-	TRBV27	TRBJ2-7	TGTGCCAGCAGTTTATTGTCGGGACCCACGGAAGAGCAGTACTTC	CASSLLSGPTEEQYF